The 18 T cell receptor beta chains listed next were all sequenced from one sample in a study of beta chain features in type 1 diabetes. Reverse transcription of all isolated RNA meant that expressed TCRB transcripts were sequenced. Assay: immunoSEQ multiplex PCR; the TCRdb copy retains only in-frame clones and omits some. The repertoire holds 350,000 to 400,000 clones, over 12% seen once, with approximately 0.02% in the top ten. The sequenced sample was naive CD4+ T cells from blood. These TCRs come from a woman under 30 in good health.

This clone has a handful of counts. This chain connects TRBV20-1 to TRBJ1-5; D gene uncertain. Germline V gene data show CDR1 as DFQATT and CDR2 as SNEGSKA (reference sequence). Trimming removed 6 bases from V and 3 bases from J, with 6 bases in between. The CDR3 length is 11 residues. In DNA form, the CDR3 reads TGCAGTGCGGAGGACAATCAGCCCCAGCATTTT. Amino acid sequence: CSAEDNQPQHF.

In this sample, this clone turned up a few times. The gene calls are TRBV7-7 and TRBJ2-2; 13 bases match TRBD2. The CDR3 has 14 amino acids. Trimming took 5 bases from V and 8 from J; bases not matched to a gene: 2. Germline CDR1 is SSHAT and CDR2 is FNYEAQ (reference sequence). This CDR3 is CASSEGLAGGELFF. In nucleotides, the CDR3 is TGTGCCAGCAGCGAGGGACTAGCGGGAGGGGAGCTGTTTTTT. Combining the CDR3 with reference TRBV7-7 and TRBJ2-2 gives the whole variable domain GAGVSQSPRYKVTKRGQDVTLRCDPISSHATLYWYQQALGQGPEFLTYFNYEAQPDKSGLPSDRFSAERPEGSISTLTIQRTEQRDSAMYRCASSEGLAGGELFFGEGSRLTVL.

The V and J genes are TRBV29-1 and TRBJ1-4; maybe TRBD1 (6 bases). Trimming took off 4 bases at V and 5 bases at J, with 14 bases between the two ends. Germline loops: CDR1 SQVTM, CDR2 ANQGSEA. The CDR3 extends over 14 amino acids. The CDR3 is CSVGIQGQNEKLFF. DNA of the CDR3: TGCAGCGTTGGGATACAGGGCCAGAATGAAAAACTGTTTTTT.

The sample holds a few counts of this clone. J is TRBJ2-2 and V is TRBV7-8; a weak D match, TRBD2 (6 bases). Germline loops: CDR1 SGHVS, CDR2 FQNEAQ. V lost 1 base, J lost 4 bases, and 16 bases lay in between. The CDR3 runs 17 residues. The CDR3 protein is CASSLVGAGIGTGELFF. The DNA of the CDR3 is TGTGCCAGCAGCTTAGTTGGGGCGGGAATTGGCACCGGGGAGCTGTTTTTT.

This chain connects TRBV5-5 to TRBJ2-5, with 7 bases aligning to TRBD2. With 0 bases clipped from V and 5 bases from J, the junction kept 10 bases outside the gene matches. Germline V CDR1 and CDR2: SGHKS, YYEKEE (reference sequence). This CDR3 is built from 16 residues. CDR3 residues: CASSLVSRLAGETQYF. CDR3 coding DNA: TGTGCCAGCAGCTTGGTTTCCCGACTAGCAGGGGAGACCCAGTACTTC.

CDR3 in amino acids: CASSPAPPMDTQYF. CDR3 DNA: TGTGCCAGCTCACCAGCCCCTCCTATGGATACGCAGTATTTT. The chain uses TRBV18 and TRBJ2-3, with unresolved D. Germline CDR1 reads KGHSH; CDR2 reads LQKENI. This CDR3 region has 14 residues. The germline V and J ends were trimmed by 2 bases and 6 bases, with 12 bases remaining between them. The whole variable domain, filled in from reference TRBV18 and TRBJ2-3, reads NAGVMQNPRHLVRRRGQEARLRCSPMKGHSHVYWYRQLPEEGLKFMVYLQKENIIDESGMPKERFSAEFPKEGPSILRIQQVVRGDSAAYFCASSPAPPMDTQYFGPGTRLTVL.

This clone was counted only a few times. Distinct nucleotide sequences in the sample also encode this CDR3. The CDR3 spells CATSREAYSNQPQHF. For the CDR3, the DNA is TGTGCCACCAGCAGAGAGGCTTATAGCAATCAGCCCCAGCATTTT. This chain uses TRBV15 with TRBJ1-5; D call uncertain. V was pared by 0 bases and J by 0 bases, with 6 bases between. CDR1 and CDR2 (germline): LNHNV, YYDKDF (reference sequence). This CDR3 is 15 amino acids long.

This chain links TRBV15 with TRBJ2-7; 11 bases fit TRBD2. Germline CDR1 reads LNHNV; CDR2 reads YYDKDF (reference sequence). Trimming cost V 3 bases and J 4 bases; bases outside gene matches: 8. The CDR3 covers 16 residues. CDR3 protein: CATSRGGGTSGYEQYF. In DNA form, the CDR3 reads TGTGCCACCAGCAGGGGAGGGGGGACTAGCGGATACGAGCAGTACTTC.

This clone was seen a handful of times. The DNA of the CDR3 is TGTGCCAGCAGGGGGACAGGTTCCATCGGGGCCAACGTCCTGACTTTC. It yields the protein CASRGTGSIGANVLTF. This chain uses TRBV28 with TRBJ2-6, with TRBD1 matching over 8 bases. Looked up from germline, CDR1 is MDHEN and CDR2 is SYDVKM. This CDR3 comprises 16 residues. V gave up 6 bases and J gave up 4 bases; unmatched junction bases: 8.

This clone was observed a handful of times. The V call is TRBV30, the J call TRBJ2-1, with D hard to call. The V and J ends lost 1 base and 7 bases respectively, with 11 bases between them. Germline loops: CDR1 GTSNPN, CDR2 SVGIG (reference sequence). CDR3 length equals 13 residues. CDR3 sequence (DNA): TGTGCCTGGAGTGGCGGAGTCTTGAATGAGCAGTTCTTC. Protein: CAWSGGVLNEQFF.

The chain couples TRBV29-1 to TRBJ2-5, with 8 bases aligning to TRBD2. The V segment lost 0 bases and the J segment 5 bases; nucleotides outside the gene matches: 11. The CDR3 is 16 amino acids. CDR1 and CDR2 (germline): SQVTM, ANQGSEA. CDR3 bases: TGCAGCGTTGAAGATCTCGGGGGGAGCGGGGGTGAGACCCAGTACTTC. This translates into CSVEDLGGSGGETQYF.

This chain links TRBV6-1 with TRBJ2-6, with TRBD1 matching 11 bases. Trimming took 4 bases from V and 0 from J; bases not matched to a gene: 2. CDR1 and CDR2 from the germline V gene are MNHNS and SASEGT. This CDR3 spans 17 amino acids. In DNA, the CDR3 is TGTGCCAGCAGTGCGGGACAGGGGGGCTCTGGGGCCAACGTCCTGACTTTC. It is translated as CASSAGQGGSGANVLTF.

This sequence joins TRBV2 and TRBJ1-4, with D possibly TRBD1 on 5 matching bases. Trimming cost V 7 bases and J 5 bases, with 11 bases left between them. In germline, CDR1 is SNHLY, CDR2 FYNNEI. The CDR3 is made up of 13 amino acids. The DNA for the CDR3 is TGTGCCAGCACTGGGACTTCGAATGAAAAACTGTTTTTT. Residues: CASTGTSNEKLFF.

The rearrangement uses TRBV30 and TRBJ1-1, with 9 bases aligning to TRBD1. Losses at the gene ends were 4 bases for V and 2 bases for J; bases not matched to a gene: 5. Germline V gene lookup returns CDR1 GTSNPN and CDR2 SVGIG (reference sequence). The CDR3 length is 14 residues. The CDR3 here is CAWTRTGDNTEAFF. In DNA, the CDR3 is TGTGCCTGGACCCGGACAGGGGACAACACTGAAGCTTTCTTT. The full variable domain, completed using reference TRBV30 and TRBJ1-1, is SQTIHQWPATLVQPVGSPLSLECTVEGTSNPNLYWYRQAAGRGLQLLFYSVGIGQISSEVPQNLSASRPQDRQFILSSKKLLLSDSGFYLCAWTRTGDNTEAFFGQGTRLTVV.

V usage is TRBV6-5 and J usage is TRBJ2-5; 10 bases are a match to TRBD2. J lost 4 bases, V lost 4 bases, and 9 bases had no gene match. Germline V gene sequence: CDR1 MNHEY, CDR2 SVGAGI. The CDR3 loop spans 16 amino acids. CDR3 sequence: CASSSQPSGSGETQYF. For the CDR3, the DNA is TGTGCCAGCAGTTCCCAACCTAGCGGGAGCGGAGAGACCCAGTACTTC.

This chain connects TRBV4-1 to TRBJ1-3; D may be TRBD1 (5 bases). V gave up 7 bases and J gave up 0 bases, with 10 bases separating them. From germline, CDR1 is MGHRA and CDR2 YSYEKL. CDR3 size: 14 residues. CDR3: CASTGGPSGNTIYF. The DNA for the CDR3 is TGCGCCAGCACCGGGGGTCCCTCTGGAAACACCATATATTTT.

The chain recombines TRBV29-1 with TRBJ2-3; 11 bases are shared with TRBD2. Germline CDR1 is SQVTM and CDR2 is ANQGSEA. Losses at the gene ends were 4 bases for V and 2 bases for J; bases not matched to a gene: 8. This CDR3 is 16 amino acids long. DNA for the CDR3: TGCAGCGTTGGGGGTTCTAGCGGGAGGTACACAGATACGCAGTATTTT. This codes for CSVGGSSGRYTDTQYF.

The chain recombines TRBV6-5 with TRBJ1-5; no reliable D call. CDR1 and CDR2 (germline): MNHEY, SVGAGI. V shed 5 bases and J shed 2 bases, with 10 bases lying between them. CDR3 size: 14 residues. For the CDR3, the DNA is TGTGCCAGCAGTCCAGACGGAGGCAATCAGCCCCAGCATTTT. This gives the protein CASSPDGGNQPQHF.